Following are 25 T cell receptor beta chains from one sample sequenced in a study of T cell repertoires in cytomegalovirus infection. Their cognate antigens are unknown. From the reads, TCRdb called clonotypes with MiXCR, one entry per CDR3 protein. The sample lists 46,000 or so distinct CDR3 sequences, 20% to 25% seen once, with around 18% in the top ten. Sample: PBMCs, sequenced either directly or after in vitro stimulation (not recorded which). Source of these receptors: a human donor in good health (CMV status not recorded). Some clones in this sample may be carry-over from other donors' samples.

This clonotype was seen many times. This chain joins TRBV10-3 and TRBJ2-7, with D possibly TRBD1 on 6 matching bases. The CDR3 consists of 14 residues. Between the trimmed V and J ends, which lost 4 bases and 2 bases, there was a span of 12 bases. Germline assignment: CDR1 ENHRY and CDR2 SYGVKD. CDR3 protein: CAISGRGSTYEQYF. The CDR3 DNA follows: TGTGCCATCAGTGGCAGGGGCAGTACCTACGAGCAGTACTTC.

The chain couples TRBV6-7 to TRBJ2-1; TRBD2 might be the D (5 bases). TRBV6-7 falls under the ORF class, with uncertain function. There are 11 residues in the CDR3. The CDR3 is CARAEVNEQFF. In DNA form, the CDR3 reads TGTGCTCGGGCGGAGGTCAATGAGCAGTTCTTC.

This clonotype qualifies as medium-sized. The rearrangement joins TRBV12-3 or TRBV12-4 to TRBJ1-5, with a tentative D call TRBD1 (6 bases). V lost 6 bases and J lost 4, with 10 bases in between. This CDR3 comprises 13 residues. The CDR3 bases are TGTGCCAGCAGAAAGGGGGGGAATCAGCCCCAGCATTTT. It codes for CASRKGGNQPQHF.

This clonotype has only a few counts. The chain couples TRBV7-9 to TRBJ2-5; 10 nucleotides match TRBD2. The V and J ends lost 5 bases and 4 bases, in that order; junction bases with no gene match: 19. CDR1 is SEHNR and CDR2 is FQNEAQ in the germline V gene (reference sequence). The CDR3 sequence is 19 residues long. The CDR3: CASSTYGIRLRTSGETQYF. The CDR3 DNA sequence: TGTGCCAGCAGCACTTATGGGATCCGGCTTAGGACTAGCGGAGAGACCCAGTACTTC.

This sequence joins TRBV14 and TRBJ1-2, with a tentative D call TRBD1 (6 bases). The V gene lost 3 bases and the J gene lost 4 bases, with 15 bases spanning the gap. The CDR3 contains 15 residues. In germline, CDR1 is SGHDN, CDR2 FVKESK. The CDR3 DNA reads TGTGCCAGCAGCCACGCCCCCCCAGGGGCCTATGGCTACACCTTC. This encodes CASSHAPPGAYGYTF.

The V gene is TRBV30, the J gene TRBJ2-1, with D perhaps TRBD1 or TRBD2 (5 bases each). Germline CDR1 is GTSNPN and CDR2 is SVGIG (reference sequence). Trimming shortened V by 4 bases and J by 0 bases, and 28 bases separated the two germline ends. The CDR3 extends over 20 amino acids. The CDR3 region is CAWNPPLGVSLTHSYNEQFF. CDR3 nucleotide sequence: TGTGCCTGGAACCCTCCCTTGGGGGTTAGCTTAACCCACTCCTACAATGAGCAGTTCTTC. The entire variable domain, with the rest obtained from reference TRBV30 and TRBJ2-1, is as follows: SQTIHQWPATLVQPVGSPLSLECTVEGTSNPNLYWYRQAAGRGLQLLFYSVGIGQISSEVPQNLSASRPQDRQFILSSKKLLLSDSGFYLCAWNPPLGVSLTHSYNEQFFGPGTRLTVL.

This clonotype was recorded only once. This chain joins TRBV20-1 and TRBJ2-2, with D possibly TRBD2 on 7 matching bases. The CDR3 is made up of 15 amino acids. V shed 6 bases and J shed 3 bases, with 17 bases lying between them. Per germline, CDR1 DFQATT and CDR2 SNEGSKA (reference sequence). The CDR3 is CSARGGRADTGELFF. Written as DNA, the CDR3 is TGCAGTGCCCGAGGGGGGAGGGCGGACACCGGGGAGCTGTTTTTT.

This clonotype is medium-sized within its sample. CDR3 nucleotide sequence: TGTGCCACGTCTGGGGAGGCCTATAATTCACCCCTCCACTTT. It translates to CATSGEAYNSPLHF. V and J are TRBV19 and TRBJ1-6, with D unresolved. This CDR3 is 14 amino acids long. Trimming stripped 10 bases from V and 2 bases from J, with 12 bases between. CDR1 is LNHDA, CDR2 SQIVND, per germline (reference sequence).

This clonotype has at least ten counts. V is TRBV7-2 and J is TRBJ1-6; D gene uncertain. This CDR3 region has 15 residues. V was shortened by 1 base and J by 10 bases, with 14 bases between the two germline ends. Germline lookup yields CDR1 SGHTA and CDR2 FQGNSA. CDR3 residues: CASSLGLGIGSPLHF. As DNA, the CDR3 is TGTGCCAGCAGCTTAGGGTTAGGGATAGGATCACCCCTCCACTTT.

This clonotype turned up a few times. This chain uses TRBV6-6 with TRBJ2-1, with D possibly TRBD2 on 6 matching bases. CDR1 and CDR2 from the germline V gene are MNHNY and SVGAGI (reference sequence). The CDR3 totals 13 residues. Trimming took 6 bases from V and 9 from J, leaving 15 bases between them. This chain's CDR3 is CASSPLVSGEQFF. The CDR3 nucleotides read TGTGCCAGCAGCCCGTTGGTTAGCGGTGAGCAGTTCTTC.

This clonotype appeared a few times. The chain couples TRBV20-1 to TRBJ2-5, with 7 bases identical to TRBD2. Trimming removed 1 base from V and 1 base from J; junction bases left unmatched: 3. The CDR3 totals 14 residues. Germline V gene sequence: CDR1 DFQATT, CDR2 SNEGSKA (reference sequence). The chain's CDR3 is CSARVGTTQETQYF. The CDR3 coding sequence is TGCAGTGCTAGAGTGGGGACTACCCAAGAGACCCAGTACTTC.

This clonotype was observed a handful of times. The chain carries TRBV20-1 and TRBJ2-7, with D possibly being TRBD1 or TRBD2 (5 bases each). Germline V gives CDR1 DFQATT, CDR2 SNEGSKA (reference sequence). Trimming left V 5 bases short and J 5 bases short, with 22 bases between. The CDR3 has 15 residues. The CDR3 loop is CSAPNGDGGWNEQYF. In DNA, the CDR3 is TGCAGTGCTCCTAACGGGGACGGCGGTTGGAACGAGCAGTACTTC.

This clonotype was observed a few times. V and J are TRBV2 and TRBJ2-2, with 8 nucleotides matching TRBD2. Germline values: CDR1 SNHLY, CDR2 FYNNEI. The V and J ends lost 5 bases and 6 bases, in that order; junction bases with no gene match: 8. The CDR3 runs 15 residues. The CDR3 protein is CASSLVASGPGELFF. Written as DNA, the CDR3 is TGTGCCAGCAGTCTGGTAGCTAGCGGGCCCGGGGAGCTGTTTTTT.

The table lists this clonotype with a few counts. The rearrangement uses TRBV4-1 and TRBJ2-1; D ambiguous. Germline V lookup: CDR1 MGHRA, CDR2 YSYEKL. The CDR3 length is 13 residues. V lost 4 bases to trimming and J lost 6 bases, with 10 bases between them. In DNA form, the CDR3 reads TGCGCCAGCAGCCCCAGCGTGAGCAATGAGCAGTTCTTC. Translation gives CASSPSVSNEQFF.

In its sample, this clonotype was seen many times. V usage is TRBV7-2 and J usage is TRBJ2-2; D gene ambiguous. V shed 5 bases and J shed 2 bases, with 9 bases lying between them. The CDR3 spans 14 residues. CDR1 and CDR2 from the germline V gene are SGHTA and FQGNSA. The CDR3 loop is CASSPVLNTGELFF. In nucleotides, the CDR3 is TGTGCCAGCAGCCCTGTACTTAACACCGGGGAGCTGTTTTTT.

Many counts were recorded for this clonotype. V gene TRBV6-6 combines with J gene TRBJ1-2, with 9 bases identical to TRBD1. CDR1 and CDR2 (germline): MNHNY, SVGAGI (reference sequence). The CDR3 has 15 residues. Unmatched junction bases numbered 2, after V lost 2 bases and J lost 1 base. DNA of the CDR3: TGTGCCAGCAGTTACGGGACAGGGTTTAACTATGGCTACACCTTC. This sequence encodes CASSYGTGFNYGYTF.

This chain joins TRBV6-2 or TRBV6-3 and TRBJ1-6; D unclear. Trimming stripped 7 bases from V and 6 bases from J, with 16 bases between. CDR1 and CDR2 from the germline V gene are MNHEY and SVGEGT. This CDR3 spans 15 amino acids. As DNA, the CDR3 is TGTGCCAGCAAGCCCCAAGGCCGGGGTAATTCACCCCTCCACTTT. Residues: CASKPQGRGNSPLHF.

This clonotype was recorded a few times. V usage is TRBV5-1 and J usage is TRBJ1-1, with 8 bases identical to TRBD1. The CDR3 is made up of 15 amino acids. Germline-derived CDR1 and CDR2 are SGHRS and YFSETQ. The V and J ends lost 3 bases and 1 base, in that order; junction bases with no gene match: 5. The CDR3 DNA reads TGCGCCAGCAGCTCCACAGGACAGGGGAACACTGAAGCTTTCTTT. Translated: CASSSTGQGNTEAFF.

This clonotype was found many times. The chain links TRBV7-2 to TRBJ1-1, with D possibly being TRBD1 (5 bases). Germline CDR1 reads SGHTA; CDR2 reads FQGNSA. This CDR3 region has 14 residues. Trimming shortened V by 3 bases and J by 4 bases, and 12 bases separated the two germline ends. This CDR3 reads CASSFSGSATEAFF. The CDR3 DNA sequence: TGTGCCAGCAGCTTTTCAGGGTCTGCCACTGAAGCTTTCTTT.

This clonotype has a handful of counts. CDR3 region: CASREAAGGKLFF. The CDR3 nucleotides are TGTGCCAGTCGGGAAGCTGCGGGGGGTAAACTGTTTTTT. V gene TRBV19 combines with J gene TRBJ1-4; possible D gene TRBD1, 5 bases. The germline gives CDR1 LNHDA, CDR2 SQIVND (reference sequence). V lost 8 bases and J 11 bases, leaving 18 bases between the germline ends. CDR3 length: 13 residues.

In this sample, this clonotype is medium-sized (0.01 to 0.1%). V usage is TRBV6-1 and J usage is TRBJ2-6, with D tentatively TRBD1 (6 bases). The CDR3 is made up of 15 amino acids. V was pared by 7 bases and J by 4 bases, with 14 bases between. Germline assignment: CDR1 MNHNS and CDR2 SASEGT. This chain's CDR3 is CASNAAGAGANVLTF. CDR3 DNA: TGTGCCAGCAACGCCGCAGGGGCCGGGGCCAACGTCCTGACTTTC.

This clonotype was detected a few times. The CDR3 DNA reads TGTGCCAGCAGTGAAGCGCGAGGGGGCAGGGGGCGAGGGGAGCAGTACTTC. Protein sequence: CASSEARGGRGRGEQYF. This rearrangement joins TRBV2 to TRBJ2-7; 8 nucleotides match TRBD1. There are 17 residues in the CDR3. Germline values: CDR1 SNHLY, CDR2 FYNNEI. The V and J ends lost 0 bases and 7 bases, in that order; junction bases with no gene match: 14.

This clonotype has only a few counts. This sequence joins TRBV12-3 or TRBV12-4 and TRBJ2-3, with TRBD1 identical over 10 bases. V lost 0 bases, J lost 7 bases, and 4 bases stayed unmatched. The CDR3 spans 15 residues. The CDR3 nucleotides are TGTGCCAGCAGTTTAGCGCGACAGGGGGCTTATACGCAGTATTTT. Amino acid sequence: CASSLARQGAYTQYF.

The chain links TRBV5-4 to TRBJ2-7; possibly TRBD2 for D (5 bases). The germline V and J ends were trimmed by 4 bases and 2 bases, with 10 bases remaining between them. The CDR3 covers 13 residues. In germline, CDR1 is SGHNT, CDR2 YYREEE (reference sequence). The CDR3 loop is CASSGSPAYEQYF. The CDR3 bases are TGTGCCAGCAGCGGGAGCCCCGCCTACGAGCAGTACTTC. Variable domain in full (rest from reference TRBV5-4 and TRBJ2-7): ETGVTQSPTHLIKTRGQQVTLRCSSQSGHNTVSWYQQALGQGPQFIFQYYREEENGRGNFPPRFSGLQFPNYSSELNVNALELDDSALYLCASSGSPAYEQYFGPGTRLTVT.

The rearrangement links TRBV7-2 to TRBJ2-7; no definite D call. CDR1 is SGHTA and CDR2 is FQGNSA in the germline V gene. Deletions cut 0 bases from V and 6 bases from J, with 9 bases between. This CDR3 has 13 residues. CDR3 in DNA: TGTGCCAGCAGCTTAGCAGGCACCGTCGAGCAGTACTTC. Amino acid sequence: CASSLAGTVEQYF.